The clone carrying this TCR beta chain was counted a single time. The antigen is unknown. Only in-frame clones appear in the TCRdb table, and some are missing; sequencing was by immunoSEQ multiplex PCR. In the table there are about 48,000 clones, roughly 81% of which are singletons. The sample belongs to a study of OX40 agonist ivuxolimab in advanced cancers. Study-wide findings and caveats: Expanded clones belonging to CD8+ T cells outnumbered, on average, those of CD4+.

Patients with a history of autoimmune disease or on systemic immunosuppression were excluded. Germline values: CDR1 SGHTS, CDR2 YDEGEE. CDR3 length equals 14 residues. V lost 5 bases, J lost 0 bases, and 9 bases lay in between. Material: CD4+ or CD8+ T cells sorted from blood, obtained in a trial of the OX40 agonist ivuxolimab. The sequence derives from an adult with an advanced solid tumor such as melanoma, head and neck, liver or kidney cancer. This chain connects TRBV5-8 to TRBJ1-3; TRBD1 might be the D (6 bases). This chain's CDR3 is CASRRTVSGNTIYF. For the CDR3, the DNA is TGTGCCAGCAGGCGGACAGTCTCTGGAAACACCATATATTTT.